The 26 T cell receptor beta chains below all came from one sample that was sequenced in a study of cytomegalovirus exposure and HLA in healthy donors (dated by TCRdb to 2017 to 2019). The method was the immunoSEQ multiplex PCR assay. For the multiplex PCR, a mixture combining 60 forward primers for TCR Vbeta segments and 13 reverse primers for TCR Jbeta segments was used. Sourced from immuneACCESS, this table was stored by TCRdb with only in-frame sequences that have V and J called. A share of the clones is absent; for the studies checked, an unresolved V gene accounts for under half, and the remainder has no known explanation. The sample records tens of thousands of clones, around 53% of which are singletons. 6.2% of the sample belongs to the ten largest clones. Sequencing was performed on PBMCs. These receptors originate from a middle-aged woman in good health and CMV-seropositive.

This clone has a handful of counts. The gene calls are TRBV6-4 and TRBJ2-3; 11 bases align to TRBD2. After removal of 2 bases from V and 4 bases from J, the junction contained 8 bases not matched to a gene. Germline V lookup: CDR1 MRHNA, CDR2 SNTAGT. This CDR3 is 17 amino acids long. Here the CDR3 DNA reads TGTGCCAGCAGTGACGGAATTACTAGCGGGGGATCAGATACGCAGTATTTT. Its translation: CASSDGITSGGSDTQYF.

The chain has TRBV2 and TRBJ2-3, with D tentatively TRBD1 (5 bases). The CDR3 sequence is 12 residues long. The V and J ends lost 6 bases and 6 bases respectively, with 10 bases between them. CDR1 SNHLY and CDR2 FYNNEI come from the germline V gene. CDR3 in amino acids: CASRSRVDTQYF. The CDR3 nucleotides are TGTGCCAGCAGAAGCAGGGTGGATACGCAGTATTTT.

The chain employs TRBV5-8 and TRBJ2-2, with D possibly TRBD1 on 5 matching bases. V lost 0 bases and J 5 bases, leaving 11 bases between the germline ends. This CDR3 comprises 15 residues. Germline CDR1 SGHTS, CDR2 YDEGEE. The CDR3 DNA reads as TGTGCCAGCAGCTTGGGCCCAGGGTATACCGGGGAGCTGTTTTTT. Amino acids: CASSLGPGYTGELFF.

The sample holds a few counts of this clone. The chain combines TRBV28 with TRBJ2-3, with 8 nucleotides matching TRBD1. The V and J ends lost 4 bases and 6 bases, in that order; junction bases with no gene match: 9. Germline CDR1 MDHEN, CDR2 SYDVKM. CDR3 size: 15 residues. The CDR3 coding sequence is TGTGCCAGCAGTTATGGACAGGGAGCTTCGGATACGCAGTATTTT. Translation: CASSYGQGASDTQYF.

This clone was observed a few times. The V call is TRBV9, the J call TRBJ1-2, with a weak D call TRBD1 (5 bases). Deletions cut 0 bases from V and 8 bases from J, with 11 bases between. This CDR3 comprises 13 residues. Germline lookup yields CDR1 SGDLS and CDR2 YYNGEE. CDR3 DNA sequence: TGTGCCAGCAGCGTAGCGGCAGGGAAAGGCTACACCTTC. This translates into CASSVAAGKGYTF.

CDR3 sequence reads: CASSDAGGAADTQYF. Here the CDR3 DNA reads TGTGCCAGCAGTGACGCCGGGGGGGCGGCAGATACGCAGTATTTT. The chain combines TRBV6-4 with TRBJ2-3, with 8 bases that match TRBD2. The CDR3 consists of 15 residues. Trimming cost V 2 bases and J 4 bases; bases outside gene matches: 5. The germline V gene has CDR1 MRHNA and CDR2 SNTAGT.

The sample holds a few counts of this clone. The V gene is TRBV19, the J gene TRBJ2-7; D gene ambiguous. The germline V and J ends were trimmed by 2 bases and 1 base, with 9 bases remaining between them. The CDR3 consists of 14 residues. Germline-derived CDR1 and CDR2 are LNHDA and SQIVND (reference sequence). CDR3 loop: CASSIRQESYEQYF. The DNA for the CDR3 is TGTGCCAGTAGTATAAGGCAGGAATCCTACGAGCAGTACTTC. Full variable domain (rest looked up from reference TRBV19 and TRBJ2-7): DGGITQSPKYLFRKEGQNVTLSCEQNLNHDAMYWYRQDPGQGLRLIYYSQIVNDFQKGDIAEGYSVSREKKESFPLTVTSAQKNPTAFYLCASSIRQESYEQYFGPGTRLTVT.

This clone has just a few counts. V is TRBV4-2 and J is TRBJ1-2; D perhaps matches TRBD1 (6 bases). Trimming cost V 4 bases and J 3 bases, with 15 bases left between them. The CDR3 totals 15 residues. Germline-derived CDR1 and CDR2 are LGHNA and YNFKEQ. The CDR3, as DNA: TGTGCCAGCAGCCCAGACGGGTCAGGGGACTATGGCTACACCTTC. It codes for CASSPDGSGDYGYTF.

The sample holds a few counts of this clone. This chain joins TRBV28 and TRBJ2-2, with D perhaps TRBD1 (6 bases). The CDR3 is 14 residues long. Germline values: CDR1 MDHEN, CDR2 SYDVKM. V was trimmed by 8 bases and J by 1 base, leaving 11 bases between them. CDR3 in amino acids: CASHPGQNTGELFF. In DNA form, the CDR3 reads TGTGCCAGCCATCCGGGACAGAACACCGGGGAGCTGTTTTTT.

The chain couples TRBV5-4 to TRBJ1-2; 10 bases line up with TRBD1. The CDR3 is 17 residues long. The germline CDR1 and CDR2 sequences are SGHNT and YYREEE (reference sequence). The J segment lost 6 bases and the V segment lost 4 bases, leaving 15 bases of the junction unmatched. CDR3 loop: CASSPQLGGQGHNGYTF. The CDR3 DNA reads TGTGCCAGCAGCCCGCAGTTGGGGGGACAGGGGCACAATGGCTACACCTTC.

This clone was detected only a few times. V is TRBV30 and J is TRBJ2-1, with D maybe TRBD2 (6 bases). Trimming removed 1 base from V and 0 bases from J, with 10 bases in between. Germline assignment: CDR1 GTSNPN and CDR2 SVGIG (reference sequence). This CDR3 is built from 15 residues. The CDR3 nucleotides read TGTGCCTGGAGTGAGGGACTTTCCTCCTACAATGAGCAGTTCTTC. Its protein is CAWSEGLSSYNEQFF.

The rearrangement joins TRBV7-3 to TRBJ1-6, with TRBD1 identical over 8 bases. This CDR3 has 15 amino acids. Germline values: CDR1 SGHTA, CDR2 FQGTGA. The V and J ends lost 5 bases and 4 bases, in that order; junction bases with no gene match: 4. The CDR3 protein is CASSAGTGYNSPLHF. CDR3 in DNA: TGTGCCAGCAGCGCCGGGACAGGATATAATTCACCCCTCCACTTT.

This clone came up a few times. V is TRBV19 and J is TRBJ1-5, with TRBD1 matching 11 bases. The CDR3 totals 16 residues. J gave up 6 bases and V 5 bases, and 9 bases lay outside the gene matches. Per germline, CDR1 LNHDA and CDR2 SQIVND (reference sequence). The CDR3 protein is CASSYRGQGVGQPQHF. The DNA for the CDR3 is TGTGCCAGTAGTTACCGGGGACAGGGGGTAGGTCAGCCCCAGCATTTT.

This clone was observed a handful of times. The rearrangement links TRBV7-9 to TRBJ1-6; no reliable D call. CDR1 is SEHNR, CDR2 FQNEAQ, per germline (reference sequence). This CDR3 is built from 14 residues. Between the trimmed V and J ends, which lost 6 bases and 10 bases, there was a span of 16 bases. For the CDR3, the DNA is TGTGCCAGCAGTATGGACTTTTCGGTGTCACCCCTCCACTTT. Its translation is CASSMDFSVSPLHF.

This clone has just a few counts. The rearrangement links TRBV4-1 to TRBJ1-2; 9 nucleotides match TRBD1. The V gene's germline CDR1 is MGHRA and CDR2 YSYEKL. J gave up 5 bases and V 4 bases, and 20 bases lay outside the gene matches. The CDR3 runs 19 residues. Here the CDR3 DNA reads TGCGCCAGCAGCCCTACCCGGGGGGACAGGGATCTGGAGTGGTATGGCTACACCTTC. Its translation is CASSPTRGDRDLEWYGYTF.

There are a few counts of this clone. The chain carries TRBV9 and TRBJ2-5, with TRBD2 matching over 9 bases. Per germline, CDR1 SGDLS and CDR2 YYNGEE. Trimming took 0 bases from V and 5 from J; bases not matched to a gene: 5. This CDR3 comprises 15 residues. The CDR3 coding sequence is TGTGCCAGCAGCGTAGGCGGGGGGGCCCACGAGACCCAGTACTTC. It translates to CASSVGGGAHETQYF.

V gene TRBV15 combines with J gene TRBJ2-3; a possible D gene is TRBD1 (5 bases). V was trimmed by 0 bases and J by 6 bases, leaving 7 bases between them. In germline, CDR1 is LNHNV, CDR2 YYDKDF (reference sequence). CDR3 length equals 13 residues. The CDR3 region is CATSRDTGDTQYF. CDR3 bases: TGTGCCACCAGCAGAGATACAGGTGATACGCAGTATTTT.

The V gene is TRBV7-9, the J gene TRBJ1-4; 8 positions match TRBD1. Germline CDR1 is SEHNR and CDR2 is FQNEAQ (reference sequence). V lost 3 bases, J lost 7 bases, and 1 base stayed unmatched. The CDR3 has 13 residues. Here the CDR3 reads CASSLQGAEKLFF. In nucleotides, the CDR3 is TGTGCCAGCAGCTTGCAGGGGGCTGAAAAACTGTTTTTT.

By sample fraction, this clone is medium-sized. This chain uses TRBV11-3 with TRBJ2-3; TRBD2 agrees at 10 bases. Germline CDR1 and CDR2: SGHNT and YENEEA. V was clipped by 4 bases and J by 0 bases; unmatched bases: 4. The CDR3 runs to 16 residues. This CDR3 reads CASSSLAGASTDTQYF. In nucleotides, the CDR3 is TGTGCCAGCAGCTCCCTAGCGGGAGCAAGCACAGATACGCAGTATTTT.

This chain connects TRBV2 to TRBJ1-4; 7 positions agree with TRBD1. The germline V gene has CDR1 SNHLY and CDR2 FYNNEI. This CDR3 is built from 13 residues. Unmatched junction bases numbered 3, after V lost 9 bases and J lost 2 bases. The CDR3 nucleotides read TGTGCCAGTTACAGGGGTACTAATGAAAAACTGTTTTTT. The encoded protein is CASYRGTNEKLFF.

The chain joins TRBV6-1 to TRBJ1-6, with a possible D match to TRBD1 (5 bases). Trimming cost V 9 bases and J 6 bases, with 18 bases left between them. CDR1 MNHNS and CDR2 SASEGT come from the germline V gene. CDR3 length: 15 residues. The CDR3 region has the DNA TGTGCCAGTACGGTTTGGAGACAGACTAATTCACCCCTCCACTTT. The encoded protein is CASTVWRQTNSPLHF.

The V gene is TRBV2, the J gene TRBJ1-1; D unclear. The length of the CDR3 is 14 residues. Germline CDR1 reads SNHLY; CDR2 reads FYNNEI. V was pared by 2 bases and J by 3 bases, with 10 bases between. The CDR3 DNA reads as TGTGCCAGCAGTGAATACAGTCCTCACACTGAAGCTTTCTTT. This encodes CASSEYSPHTEAFF.

This clone has only one observation. The chain combines TRBV6-5 with TRBJ1-3; TRBD1 aligns across 9 bases. Germline V gene data show CDR1 as MNHEY and CDR2 as SVGAGI. V shed 6 bases and J 8 bases; nucleotides not matched to a gene: 8. This CDR3 comprises 14 residues. This CDR3 is CASRVNRGPDTIYF. CDR3 DNA sequence: TGTGCCAGCAGGGTAAACAGGGGGCCAGACACCATATATTTT.

CDR3 in amino acids: CASSVDSGGARETQYF. As DNA, the CDR3 is TGTGCCAGCAGCGTAGATAGCGGGGGGGCTAGGGAGACCCAGTACTTC. The gene calls are TRBV9 and TRBJ2-5, with 11 bases fitting TRBD2. Germline lookup yields CDR1 SGDLS and CDR2 YYNGEE. The CDR3 spans 16 residues. V shed 0 bases, J shed 5 bases, and the junction held 6 bases outside the gene matches.

The chain has TRBV7-9 and TRBJ1-2; D unclear. Per germline, CDR1 SEHNR and CDR2 FQNEAQ (reference sequence). CDR3 length: 16 residues. V was trimmed by 1 base and J by 4 bases, leaving 16 bases between them. The CDR3: CASSLESPAAGYGYTF. The CDR3 nucleotides read TGTGCCAGCAGCTTAGAGTCCCCGGCGGCCGGCTATGGCTACACCTTC.

This chain joins TRBV4-2 and TRBJ1-1; tentatively, D is TRBD1 (6 bases). The CDR3 is 15 amino acids. V lost 2 bases and J lost 7, with 17 bases in between. Germline-derived CDR1 and CDR2 are LGHNA and YNFKEQ. This CDR3 is CASSQFGGAGGEAFF. In DNA form, the CDR3 reads TGTGCCAGCAGCCAATTTGGGGGCGCGGGGGGTGAAGCTTTCTTT.